A selection of T cell receptor beta chains follows, all from one sample in a study of human T cells and chemical hapten exposure. TCRdb re-analysed the RACE reads in MiXCR, keeping a single row per CDR3 protein. The repertoire holds about 120,000 distinct CDR3 sequences, with around an eighth as singletons. The sequencing used whole blood, collected in connection with sensitization to the hapten diphenylcyclopropenone (DPC). All receptors come from a woman aged 50 to 60 with alopecia areata. Some clones in this sample may be carry-over from other donors' samples. Each CDR3 is given with its conserved first and last residue. A D gene is named only where the DNA matches it firmly. The size entry is marked missing in some rows and otherwise reads once, few, many or a size class.

16 | TRBJ2-7 | few | TRBD2 | TRBV28 | CASSLRLAGARYEQYF | TGTGCCAGCAGCTTGAGACTAGCGGGAGCGCGCTACGAGCAGTACTTC
12 | TRBJ2-1 | NA | TRBD1 | TRBV6-2/TRBV6-3 | CASTPTGVEQFF | TGTGCCAGCACACCCACAGGGGTTGAGCAGTTCTTC
15 | TRBJ1-6 | NA | NA | TRBV18 | CASSSRTTGYSPLHF | TGTGCCAGCTCATCTAGGACCACAGGCTATTCACCCCTCCACTTT
14 | TRBJ1-2 | few | TRBD1 | TRBV28 | CASRRQGYNYGYTF | TGTGCCAGCAGGCGACAGGGGTATAACTATGGCTACACCTTC
14 | TRBJ1-1 | many | NA | TRBV28 | CASSIRGRSTEAFF | TGTGCCAGCAGTATCCGAGGGCGGTCAACTGAAGCTTTCTTT
15 | TRBJ2-3 | NA | NA | TRBV11-2 | CASSFLIMTTDTQYF | TGTGCCAGCAGCTTTCTTATTATGACCACAGATACGCAGTATTTT
15 | TRBJ1-5 | NA | TRBD1 | TRBV28 | CASTRQGSRNQPQHF | TGTGCCAGCACCCGACAGGGTTCGCGCAATCAGCCCCAGCATTTT
13 | TRBJ1-2 | many | TRBD1 | TRBV18 | CASHRGTGSGYTF | TGTGCCAGCCATCGAGGGACAGGGAGCGGCTACACCTTC
14 | TRBJ1-5 | many | NA | TRBV24-1 | CATSMGGAYGPQHF | TGTGCCACCTCGATGGGGGGCGCGTATGGGCCCCAGCATTTT
14 | TRBJ2-2 | many | NA | TRBV29-1 | CSYRLQDQSGELFF | TGCAGCTATCGTCTTCAGGATCAGTCCGGGGAGCTGTTTTTT
14 | TRBJ1-4 | NA | NA | TRBV7-2 | CASSEGGFNEKLFF | TGTGCCAGCAGCGAAGGAGGATTTAATGAAAAACTGTTTTTT
15 | TRBJ2-1 | NA | NA | TRBV2 | CASSSIVSGDNEQFF | TGTGCCAGCAGTTCCATAGTGTCGGGGGACAATGAGCAGTTCTTC
12 | TRBJ2-5 | many | NA | TRBV7-9 | CASSLVQETQYF | TGTGCCAGCAGCTTAGTCCAAGAGACCCAGTACTTC
15 | TRBJ2-3 | NA | TRBD2 | TRBV10-2 | CASNPVGGGRGTQYF | TGCGCCAGCAATCCCGTCGGCGGGGGTCGAGGTACGCAGTATTTT
13 | TRBJ1-4 | many | NA | TRBV28 | CASSFHGDEKLFF | TGTGCCAGCAGTTTTCACGGGGATGAAAAACTGTTTTTT
15 | TRBJ1-2 | few | NA | TRBV3-1 | CASSPSPGVYYGYTF | TGTGCCAGCAGCCCGTCGCCGGGGGTCTACTATGGCTACACCTTC
15 | TRBJ1-5 | few | NA | TRBV7-9 | CASSATGTSNQPQHF | TGTGCCAGCAGCGCCACAGGGACGAGCAATCAGCCCCAGCATTTT
15 | TRBJ1-1 | NA | TRBD1 | TRBV12-3/TRBV12-4 | CASRSSGTAGTEAFF | TGTGCCAGCAGATCTTCCGGGACAGCGGGCACTGAAGCTTTCTTT
15 | TRBJ2-7 | many | TRBD2 | TRBV20-1 | CSASTIAGATYEQYF | TGCAGTGCTAGTACTATAGCGGGAGCGACCTACGAGCAGTACTTC
15 | TRBJ2-3 | few | NA | TRBV6-5 | CASSYSAGPTDTQYF | TGTGCCAGCAGTTACTCGGCAGGTCCCACAGATACGCAGTATTTT
14 | TRBJ2-2 | few | NA | TRBV7-2 | CASSSRTDTGELFF | TGTGCCAGCAGCTCACGGACTGACACCGGGGAGCTGTTTTTT
15 | TRBJ2-3 | many | NA | TRBV3-1 | CASSRRTRGTDTQYF | TGTGCCAGCAGCCGAAGGACTCGGGGCACAGATACGCAGTATTTT
16 | TRBJ2-3 | few | TRBD2 | TRBV20-1 | CSARVERGGPPDTQYF | TGCAGTGCTAGAGTGGAGCGGGGGGGCCCCCCAGATACGCAGTATTTT
15 | TRBJ1-1 | NA | TRBD1 | TRBV10-3 | CAISESGTGRTEAFF | TGTGCCATCAGTGAGTCCGGGACAGGACGCACTGAAGCTTTCTTT
12 | TRBJ2-1 | many | NA | TRBV7-6 | CASTGQRNEQFF | TGTGCCAGCACCGGTCAGCGGAATGAGCAGTTCTTC
14 | TRBJ2-1 | few | NA | TRBV6-5 | CASSYSIPNNEQFF | TGTGCCAGCAGTTACTCGATCCCGAACAATGAGCAGTTCTTC
16 | TRBJ1-1 | few | NA | TRBV12-3/TRBV12-4 | CASSLRLSGGGTEAFF | TGTGCCAGCAGTTTAAGGTTGAGCGGAGGGGGCACTGAAGCTTTCTTT
12 | TRBJ1-2 | many | NA | TRBV20-1 | CSAPPFGAGYTF | TGCAGTGCCCCACCCTTTGGCGCGGGCTACACCTTC
15 | TRBJ2-5 | NA | TRBD1 | TRBV5-1 | CASSLGTGGQETQYF | TGCGCCAGCTCCCTTGGGACAGGGGGCCAAGAGACCCAGTACTTC
13 | TRBJ1-2 | NA | NA | TRBV19 | CASRATDNYGYTF | TGTGCCAGTAGGGCGACAGATAACTATGGCTACACCTTC
15 | TRBJ1-1 | many | NA | TRBV6-2/TRBV6-3 | CASKLRDTMNTEAFF | TGTGCCAGCAAGCTACGGGACACTATGAACACTGAAGCTTTCTTT
14 | TRBJ1-5 | many | NA | TRBV28 | CASSLGSGNQPQHF | TGTGCCAGCAGTTTGGGGTCTGGCAATCAGCCCCAGCATTTT
13 | TRBJ1-3 | many | NA | TRBV20-1 | CSARGGSGNTIYF | TGCAGTGCTAGGGGAGGATCTGGAAACACCATATATTTT
13 | TRBJ1-2 | many | NA | TRBV12-3/TRBV12-4 | CASSPDPFWGYTF | TGTGCCAGCAGTCCCGACCCGTTTTGGGGCTACACCTTC
15 | TRBJ1-4 | many | NA | TRBV7-2 | CASSPRTYYNEKLFF | TGTGCCAGCAGCCCCCGGACTTACTATAATGAAAAACTGTTTTTT
15 | TRBJ2-3 | many | NA | TRBV5-1 | CASSPLPISTDTQYF | TGCGCCAGCAGCCCACTCCCGATAAGCACAGATACGCAGTATTTT
14 | TRBJ1-1 | many | TRBD1 | TRBV20-1 | CSARAGTEDTEAFF | TGCAGTGCTAGAGCCGGGACAGAAGACACTGAAGCTTTCTTT
14 | TRBJ1-1 | NA | TRBD1 | TRBV4-2 | CASRTGGMNTEAFF | TGTGCCAGCCGCACAGGGGGAATGAACACTGAAGCTTTCTTT
14 | TRBJ2-2 | NA | TRBD2 | TRBV19 | CASRSGGSTGELFF | TGTGCCAGTAGAAGCGGGGGATCCACCGGGGAGCTGTTTTTT
15 | TRBJ2-1 | few | NA | TRBV2 | CASIEGTSSYNEQFF | TGTGCCAGCATTGAGGGGACGAGCTCCTACAATGAGCAGTTCTTC
17 | TRBJ2-1 | NA | TRBD2 | TRBV20-1 | CSAVITGLAVFYNEQFF | TGCAGTGCTGTTATTACTGGACTAGCGGTATTCTACAATGAGCAGTTCTTC
15 | TRBJ1-1 | few | TRBD1 | TRBV20-1 | CSATRGTGGYTEAFF | TGCAGTGCTACCAGGGGAACAGGGGGCTACACTGAAGCTTTCTTT
14 | TRBJ2-5 | many | NA | TRBV2 | CASKDRGQGGTQYF | TGTGCCAGCAAAGACCGGGGCCAGGGGGGGACCCAGTACTTC
18 | TRBJ1-5 | few | NA | TRBV18 | CASSPRDTGSISNQPQHF | TGTGCCAGCTCACCCAGGGACACAGGGTCGATCAGCAATCAGCCCCAGCATTTT
16 | TRBJ2-1 | NA | NA | TRBV7-9 | CASSPFGGKIYNEQFF | TGTGCCAGCAGCCCCTTCGGCGGGAAGATATACAATGAGCAGTTCTTC
13 | TRBJ2-7 | many | NA | TRBV5-1 | CASSLAAHYEQYF | TGCGCCAGCAGCTTGGCCGCCCACTACGAGCAGTACTTC
17 | TRBJ2-3 | many | TRBD2 | TRBV7-8 | CASSLDRASGRLDTQYF | TGTGCCAGCAGCTTAGATAGGGCTAGCGGGAGACTAGATACGCAGTATTTT